Included here is one T cell receptor beta chain sequence, with context. The protocol was immunoSEQ multiplex PCR, while the TCRdb copy is restricted to in-frame clones and leaves out a portion. This sample yields 79,000 or so clones, of which about 90% are seen a single time; 1.5% to 2% belongs to the top ten. These data come from a study of OX40 agonist ivuxolimab in advanced cancers. V was cut by 4 bases and J by 1 base, with 10 bases left in between. Germline V lookup: CDR1 KGHSH, CDR2 LQKENI. The CDR3 totals 15 residues. The source is an adult with an advanced solid tumor such as melanoma, head and neck, liver or kidney cancer. The sample consisted of CD4+ or CD8+ T cells sorted from blood, taken in a trial of the OX40 agonist ivuxolimab. The genes are TRBV18 and TRBJ2-2; the D gene is possibly TRBD2 (6 bases). CDR3 loop: CASSQGLLNTGELFF. Written as DNA, the CDR3 is TGTGCCAGCTCACAGGGACTCCTGAACACCGGGGAGCTGTTTTTT.